This T cell receptor (beta chain) was sequenced in a study of monozygotic twins with inflammatory bowel disease. Overall study results and limits: Among T cells, the various subtypes were not distinguishable. Added variability in patient repertoires may stem from differing immunosuppressive treatments.

The CDR3 is 15 amino acids. The germline CDR1 and CDR2 sequences are SGHRS and YFSETQ. An amount of approximately 3,500 ng of total RNA was used for each TCR library. Using the 5' RACE reads, TCRdb records one entry per CDR3 protein without DNA. This sample's table reports around 210,000 distinct CDR3 sequences. A word on this clonotype: Antigen unknown.

The TCR sequence derives from a human donor with ulcerative colitis or Crohn's disease, or a healthy co-twin of an affected twin (not recorded which). V is TRBV5-1 and J is TRBJ2-3; TCRdb picks TRBD1, but there is no DNA to check that call. Specimen: blood. The CDR3 region is CAGSLPGTYTDTQYF.